Given below is one T cell receptor (beta chain) in context. These data are taken from a study of blood T cell repertoires in COVID-19. Study-wide background: PBMCs, B-cell-depleted T cells, or T cells were the source of the cDNA or gDNA that made up the material.

After removal of 7 bases from V and 0 bases from J, the junction contained 7 bases not matched to a gene. The germline V gene has CDR1 SQVTM and CDR2 ANQGSEA. This CDR3 region has 16 residues. In the authors' methods: Counts of nucleated cells, estimated from reference gene primer amplification, were obtained. The table came from immunoSEQ multiplex PCR; TCRdb's copy has only in-frame clones and leaves some out. V and J calls plus clone size are reproduced from that table; the DNA served to infer D and trimming. The table lists 90,000 to 100,000 clones, around 75% of them singletons. The TCR comes from a man aged 65-85 years with acute or convalescent COVID-19. Sequencing was done on a sample of peripheral blood. The chain uses TRBV29-1 and TRBJ2-2, with 11 bases that match TRBD2. CDR3 amino acids: CSAKGTSGANTGELFF. CDR3 DNA sequence: TGCAGCGCTAAGGGGACTAGCGGAGCGAACACCGGGGAGCTGTTTTTT.